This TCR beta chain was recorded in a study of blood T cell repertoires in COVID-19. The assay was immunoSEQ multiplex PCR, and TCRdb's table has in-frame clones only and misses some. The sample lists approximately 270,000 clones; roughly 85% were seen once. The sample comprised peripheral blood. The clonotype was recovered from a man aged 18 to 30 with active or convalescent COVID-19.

The CDR3 spells CASSPPLGTVNYGYTF. For the CDR3, the DNA is TGTGCCAGCAGCCCCCCACTGGGGACAGTGAACTATGGCTACACCTTC. This chain links TRBV5-4 with TRBJ1-2, with 7 bases matching TRBD1. This CDR3 has 16 residues. From germline, CDR1 is SGHNT and CDR2 YYREEE (reference sequence). The trim removed 4 bases at V and 2 bases at J, leaving 11 bases unmatched.